This TCR beta chain came from a study of OX40 agonist ivuxolimab in advanced cancers. Study background: The group had a mean age of around 60 years, ranged from about 20 to 85, and was 80% to 85% male. Among those treated, three patients had partial responses, one with hepatocellular carcinoma and two with cutaneous melanoma.

On this clone itself: What it binds is unknown.

The germline CDR1 and CDR2 sequences are SGHTA and FQGNSA. V was clipped by 6 bases and J by 6 bases, with 16 bases between them. This CDR3 is built from 14 residues. Findings and limits, study-wide: The average count of expanded clones was higher among CD8+ T cells than among CD4+.

Profiling relied on immunoSEQ multiplex PCR, and the TCRdb table lists in-frame clones only, not all of them. The sample has some 80,000 clones, 65% to 90% seen once. The sequencing used CD4+ or CD8+ T cells sorted from blood, collected in a trial of the OX40 agonist ivuxolimab. V usage is TRBV7-2 and J usage is TRBJ2-3; either TRBD1 or TRBD2 may supply D (6 bases each). The receptor was derived from an adult with an advanced solid tumor such as melanoma, head and neck, liver or kidney cancer. CDR3 bases: TGTGCCAGCAGTCCCGCCTGGGGGGCGGATACGCAGTATTTT. Translating gives CASSPAWGADTQYF.